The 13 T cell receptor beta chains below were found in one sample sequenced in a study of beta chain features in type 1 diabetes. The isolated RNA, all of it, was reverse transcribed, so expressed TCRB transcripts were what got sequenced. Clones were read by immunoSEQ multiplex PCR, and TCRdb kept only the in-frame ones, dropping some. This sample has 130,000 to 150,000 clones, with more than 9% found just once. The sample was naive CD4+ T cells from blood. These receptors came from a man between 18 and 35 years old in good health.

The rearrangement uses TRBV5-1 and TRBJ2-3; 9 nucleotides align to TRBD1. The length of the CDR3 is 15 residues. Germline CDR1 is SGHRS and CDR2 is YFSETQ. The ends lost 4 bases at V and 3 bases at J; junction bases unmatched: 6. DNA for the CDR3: TGCGCCAGCAGCAGAGGACAGGGGATGACAGATACGCAGTATTTT. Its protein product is CASSRGQGMTDTQYF.

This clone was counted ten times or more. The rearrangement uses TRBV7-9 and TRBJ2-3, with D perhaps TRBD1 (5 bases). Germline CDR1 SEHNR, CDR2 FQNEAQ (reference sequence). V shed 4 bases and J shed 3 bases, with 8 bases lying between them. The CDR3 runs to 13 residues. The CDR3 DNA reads TGTGCCAGCAGCTCCCCAGGGACAGATACGCAGTATTTT. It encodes CASSSPGTDTQYF.

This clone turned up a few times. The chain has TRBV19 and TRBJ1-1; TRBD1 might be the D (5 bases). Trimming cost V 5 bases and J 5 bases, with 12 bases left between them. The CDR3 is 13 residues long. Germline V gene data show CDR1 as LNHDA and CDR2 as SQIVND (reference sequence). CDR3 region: CASSLGARTEAFF. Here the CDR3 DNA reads TGTGCCAGTAGTCTAGGGGCGAGAACTGAAGCTTTCTTT.

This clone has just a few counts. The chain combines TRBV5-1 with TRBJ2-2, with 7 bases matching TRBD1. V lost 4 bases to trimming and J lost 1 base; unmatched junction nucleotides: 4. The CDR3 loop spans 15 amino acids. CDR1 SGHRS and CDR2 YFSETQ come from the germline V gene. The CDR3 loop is CASSPGTENTGELFF. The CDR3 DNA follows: TGCGCCAGCAGCCCCGGGACAGAGAACACCGGGGAGCTGTTTTTT. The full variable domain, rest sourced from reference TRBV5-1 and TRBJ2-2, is KAGVTQTPRYLIKTRGQQVTLSCSPISGHRSVSWYQQTPGQGLQFLFEYFSETQRNKGNFPGRFSGRQFSNSRSEMNVSTLELGDSALYLCASSPGTENTGELFFGEGSRLTVL.

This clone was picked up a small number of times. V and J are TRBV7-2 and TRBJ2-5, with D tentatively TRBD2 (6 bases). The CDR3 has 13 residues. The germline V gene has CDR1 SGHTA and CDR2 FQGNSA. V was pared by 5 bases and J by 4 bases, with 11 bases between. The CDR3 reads CASSPGGAETQYF. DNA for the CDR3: TGTGCCAGCAGCCCTGGAGGGGCAGAGACCCAGTACTTC. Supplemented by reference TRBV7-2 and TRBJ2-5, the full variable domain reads GAGVSQSPSNKVTEKGKDVELRCDPISGHTALYWYRQSLGQGLEFLIYFQGNSAPDKSGLPSDRFSAERTGGSVSTLTIQRTQQEDSAVYLCASSPGGAETQYFGPGTRLLVL.

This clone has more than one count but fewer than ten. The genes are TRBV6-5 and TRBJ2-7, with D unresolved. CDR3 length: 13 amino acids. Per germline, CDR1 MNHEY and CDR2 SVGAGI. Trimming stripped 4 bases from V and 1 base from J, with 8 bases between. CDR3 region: CASSSTESYEQYF. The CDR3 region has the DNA TGTGCCAGCAGTTCGACGGAGTCCTACGAGCAGTACTTC.

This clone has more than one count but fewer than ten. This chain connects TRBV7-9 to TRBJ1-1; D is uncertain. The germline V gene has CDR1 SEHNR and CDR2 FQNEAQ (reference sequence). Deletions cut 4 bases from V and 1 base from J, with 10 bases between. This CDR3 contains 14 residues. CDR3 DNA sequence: TGTGCCAGCAGCTCCCGGCGGGGGAACACTGAAGCTTTCTTT. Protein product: CASSSRRGNTEAFF. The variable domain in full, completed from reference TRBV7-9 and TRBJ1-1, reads DTGVSQNPRHKITKRGQNVTFRCDPISEHNRLYWYRQTLGQGPEFLTYFQNEAQLEKSRLLSDRFSAERPKGSFSTLEIQRTEQGDSAMYLCASSSRRGNTEAFFGQGTRLTVV.

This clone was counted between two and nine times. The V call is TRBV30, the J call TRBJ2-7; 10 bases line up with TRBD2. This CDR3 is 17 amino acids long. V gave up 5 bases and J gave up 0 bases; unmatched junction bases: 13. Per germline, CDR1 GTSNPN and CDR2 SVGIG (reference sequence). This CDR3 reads CAWHPGLARRSSYEQYF. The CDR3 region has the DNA TGTGCCTGGCATCCGGGACTAGCGCGGAGGAGCTCCTACGAGCAGTACTTC.

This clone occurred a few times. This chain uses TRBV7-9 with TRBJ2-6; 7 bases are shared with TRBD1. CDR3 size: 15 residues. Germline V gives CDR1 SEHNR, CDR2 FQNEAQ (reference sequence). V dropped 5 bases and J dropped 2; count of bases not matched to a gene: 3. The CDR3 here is CASSGTGAGANVLTF. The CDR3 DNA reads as TGTGCCAGCAGCGGAACAGGGGCTGGGGCCAACGTCCTGACTTTC. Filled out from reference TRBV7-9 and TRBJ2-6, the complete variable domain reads DTGVSQNPRHKITKRGQNVTFRCDPISEHNRLYWYRQTLGQGPEFLTYFQNEAQLEKSRLLSDRFSAERPKGSFSTLEIQRTEQGDSAMYLCASSGTGAGANVLTFGAGSRLTVL.

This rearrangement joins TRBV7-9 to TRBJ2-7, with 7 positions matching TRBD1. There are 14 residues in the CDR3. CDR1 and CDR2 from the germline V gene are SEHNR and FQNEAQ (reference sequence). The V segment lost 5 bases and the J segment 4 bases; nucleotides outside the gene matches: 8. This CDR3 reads CASSTRQGGYEQYF. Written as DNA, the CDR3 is TGTGCCAGCAGCACCCGACAGGGTGGATACGAGCAGTACTTC.

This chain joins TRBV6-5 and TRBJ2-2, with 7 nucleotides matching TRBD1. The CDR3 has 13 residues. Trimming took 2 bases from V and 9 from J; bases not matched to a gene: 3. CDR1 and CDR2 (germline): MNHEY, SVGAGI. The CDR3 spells CASSYRQGRELFF. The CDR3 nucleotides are TGTGCCAGCAGTTACCGACAGGGTCGGGAGCTGTTTTTT.

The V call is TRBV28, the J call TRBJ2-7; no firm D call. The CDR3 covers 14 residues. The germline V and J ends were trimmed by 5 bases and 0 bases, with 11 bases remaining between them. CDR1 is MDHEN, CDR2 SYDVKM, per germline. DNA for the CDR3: TGTGCCAGCAGTAGGTTAGCCAACTCCTACGAGCAGTACTTC. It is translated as CASSRLANSYEQYF. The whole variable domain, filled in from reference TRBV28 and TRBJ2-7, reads DVKVTQSSRYLVKRTGEKVFLECVQDMDHENMFWYRQDPGLGLRLIYFSYDVKMKEKGDIPEGYSVSREKKERFSLILESASTNQTSMYLCASSRLANSYEQYFGPGTRLTVT.

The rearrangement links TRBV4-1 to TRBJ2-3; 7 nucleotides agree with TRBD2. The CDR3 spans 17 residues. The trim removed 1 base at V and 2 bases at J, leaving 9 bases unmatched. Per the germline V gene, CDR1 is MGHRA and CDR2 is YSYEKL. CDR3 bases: TGCGCCAGCAGCCAAGTGGGGAGGGGTCGTTACACAGATACGCAGTATTTT. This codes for CASSQVGRGRYTDTQYF.